Listed below are T cell receptor beta chains from one sample, sequenced in a study of somatic mutations in cytotoxic T cells in rheumatoid arthritis. Only in-frame clones appear in the TCRdb table, and some are missing; sequencing was by immunoSEQ multiplex PCR. The sample records some 30,000 clones, around four fifths being singletons. The sample comprised CD8+ T cells sorted from blood. The receptors were sampled from an adult with rheumatoid arthritis. CDR3s include the opening cysteine and the closing phenylalanine or tryptophan. The D gene is left open where the match is weak. Clone size appears in some rows only: once, few, many, or a class for an expanded clone.

.	.	TRBV4-1	TRBJ1-5	CASSQTTANQPQHF	TGCGCCAGCAGCCAAACAACAGCTAATCAGCCCCAGCATTTT
.	.	TRBV10-3	TRBJ1-5	CAISEPSGGISNQPQHF	TGTGCCATCAGTGAGCCGTCGGGAGGGATTAGCAATCAGCCCCAGCATTTT
.	few	TRBV27	TRBJ2-2	CASSLTGYATNTGELFF	TGTGCCAGCAGTTTAACAGGGTATGCAACGAACACCGGGGAGCTGTTTTTT
TRBD2	few	TRBV2	TRBJ2-1	CASRSSGGAYNEQFF	TGTGCCAGCAGATCTAGCGGGGGGGCCTACAATGAGCAGTTCTTC
.	few	TRBV5-5	TRBJ2-7	CASSLEGREQYF	TGTGCCAGCAGCTTGGAGGGGAGGGAGCAGTACTTC
.	.	TRBV27	TRBJ1-5	CASSLSGQGYQPQHF	TGTGCCAGCAGTTTATCCGGGCAGGGATATCAGCCCCAGCATTTT
TRBD2	.	TRBV4-2	TRBJ2-3	CASSQLAGGGDTQYF	TGTGCCAGCAGCCAATTAGCGGGGGGCGGGGATACGCAGTATTTT
.	.	TRBV6-1	TRBJ2-5	CASSEGWGRSQETQYF	TGTGCCAGCAGTGAAGGTTGGGGCAGGTCACAAGAGACCCAGTACTTC
.	.	TRBV5-1	TRBJ1-2	CASSGGYGYTF	TGCGCCAGCAGTGGGGGATATGGCTACACCTTC
.	.	TRBV7-8	TRBJ2-2	CASQRAGGSGELFF	TGTGCCAGCCAGCGGGCAGGAGGATCCGGGGAGCTGTTTTTT
TRBD1	.	TRBV5-5	TRBJ1-5	CASRYRQGDQPQHF	TGTGCCAGCAGATATAGACAGGGGGATCAGCCCCAGCATTTT
.	.	TRBV18	TRBJ2-7	CASSPRGRPYEQYF	TGTGCCAGCTCACCCAGGGGAAGGCCCTACGAGCAGTACTTC
.	.	TRBV13	TRBJ2-1	CASSSPMGGAALTVEQFF	TGTGCCAGCAGCTCCCCCATGGGCGGAGCGGCCCTAACGGTAGAGCAGTTCTTC
TRBD1	few	TRBV30	TRBJ2-7	CAWTPGTGDYEQYF	TGTGCCTGGACTCCCGGGACAGGGGACTACGAGCAGTACTTC
TRBD1	.	TRBV5-1	TRBJ2-2	CASSISGTGRTGELFF	TGCGCCAGCAGCATCTCCGGGACAGGGAGAACCGGGGAGCTGTTTTTT
.	.	TRBV28	TRBJ1-2	CASRQTIFYGYTF	TGTGCCAGCAGACAGACAATTTTCTATGGCTACACCTTC
TRBD1	.	TRBV27	TRBJ1-2	CASSLSRTGDGYTF	TGTGCCAGCAGTTTATCGAGGACAGGGGACGGCTACACCTTC
.	.	TRBV11-2	TRBJ1-5	CASSLGRNGLGPIKPQHF	TGTGCCAGCAGCTTAGGGCGCAACGGACTAGGGCCAATCAAGCCCCAGCATTTT
.	few	TRBV2	TRBJ2-3	CASTSEGSDTQYF	TGTGCCAGCACATCCGAGGGCTCAGATACGCAGTATTTT
.	.	TRBV10-2	TRBJ2-2	CASSEFKASGVTGELFF	TGCGCCAGCAGTGAGTTCAAGGCCTCGGGGGTTACCGGGGAGCTGTTTTTT
.	.	TRBV30	TRBJ1-1	CAWSTNTEAFF	TGTGCCTGGAGCACGAACACTGAAGCTTTCTTT
.	.	TRBV2	TRBJ1-1	CASSMRGSNTEAFF	TGTGCCAGTTCCATGCGGGGGTCCAACACTGAAGCTTTCTTT
.	few	TRBV7-9	TRBJ1-4	CASSFQGINEKLFF	TGTGCCAGCAGCTTCCAGGGGATTAATGAAAAACTGTTTTTT
.	.	TRBV10-3	TRBJ1-4	CAISGTNISTNEKLFF	TGTGCCATCAGTGGTACTAACATTTCAACTAATGAAAAACTGTTTTTT
.	.	TRBV5-1	TRBJ2-7	CASSLGQQVNF	TGCGCCAGCAGCTTGGGGCAGCAGGTGAACTTC
.	.	TRBV9	TRBJ2-1	CASSSRDSSNEQFF	TGTGCCAGCAGCTCCCGGGACTCCTCCAATGAGCAGTTCTTC
TRBD1	.	TRBV7-9	TRBJ2-7	CASSLPPTGQTYEQYF	TGTGCCAGCAGCTTACCCCCTACGGGACAGACCTACGAGCAGTACTTC
.	.	TRBV5-5	TRBJ1-2	CASSLEGTGYGYTF	TGTGCCAGCAGCCTTGAGGGTACAGGCTATGGCTACACCTTC
.	.	TRBV5-6	TRBJ1-1	CASSSYDRRRTFF	TGTGCCAGCAGCTCATATGACAGGCGGAGAACTTTCTTT
.	.	TRBV4-1	TRBJ1-2	CASGTPNYGYTF	TGCGCCAGTGGGACCCCTAACTATGGCTACACCTTC
.	.	TRBV27	TRBJ1-1	CASSPTPRHQEAFF	TGTGCCAGCAGCCCTACTCCGCGGCACCAGGAAGCTTTCTTT
TRBD2	.	TRBV13	TRBJ2-1	CASSLPGLAGSSSYNEQFF	TGTGCCAGCAGCCTTCCGGGACTAGCGGGATCGAGCTCCTACAATGAGCAGTTCTTC
TRBD1	.	TRBV10-2	TRBJ2-7	CASSPGQAQQYF	TGCGCCAGCAGTCCGGGACAGGCCCAGCAGTACTTC
TRBD1	.	TRBV7-9	TRBJ1-2	CASSRPRDRANYGYTF	TGTGCCAGCAGTCGTCCACGGGACAGAGCTAACTATGGCTACACCTTC
.	.	TRBV12-1	TRBJ2-3	CASSFLAGGRDTQYF	TGTGCCAGCAGCTTTTTAGCGGGGGGGCGAGATACGCAGTATTTT
.	.	TRBV11-3	TRBJ2-1	CASSSSGTEQFF	TGTGCCAGCAGCTCTAGTGGGACTGAGCAGTTCTTC
.	few	TRBV6-1	TRBJ2-2	CASSELANTGELFF	TGTGCCAGCAGTGAATTGGCGAACACCGGGGAGCTGTTTTTT
.	.	TRBV4-3	TRBJ1-5	CASSQDGQSNQPQHF	TGCGCCAGCAGCCAAGACGGGCAGAGCAATCAGCCCCAGCATTTT
.	.	TRBV9	TRBJ1-6	CASRGGGYNSPLHF	TGTGCCAGCAGGGGGGGCGGTTATAATTCACCCCTCCACTTT
TRBD1	.	TRBV5-6	TRBJ1-2	CASRHGADRGTNYGYTF	TGTGCCAGCAGACACGGGGCAGACAGGGGAACTAACTATGGCTACACCTTC
.	.	TRBV4-1	TRBJ1-5	CASSQGPQGNQPQHF	TGCGCCAGCAGCCAAGGACCTCAGGGCAATCAGCCCCAGCATTTT
.	.	TRBV4-1	TRBJ2-7	CASSQYQGKEQYF	TGCGCCAGCAGCCAATATCAGGGAAAGGAGCAGTACTTC
TRBD1	.	TRBV5-6	TRBJ2-7	CASSPGTGPEQYF	TGTGCCAGCAGCCCCGGGACAGGGCCCGAGCAGTACTTC
TRBD1	few	TRBV7-6	TRBJ2-7	CASSSGTGTAPDEQYF	TGTGCCAGCAGCAGCGGCACCGGGACAGCTCCTGACGAGCAGTACTTC
.	.	TRBV29-1	TRBJ1-5	CSVGGDRGRAQHF	TGCAGCGTTGGGGGGGACCGGGGTCGGGCCCAGCATTTT
TRBD2	.	TRBV7-9	TRBJ2-2	CASSTTSGGANTGELFF	TGTGCCAGCAGCACGACTAGCGGGGGGGCTAACACCGGGGAGCTGTTTTTT
TRBD1	.	TRBV7-9	TRBJ2-1	CASSSTGTGDNEQFF	TGTGCCAGCAGTTCCACCGGGACAGGGGACAATGAGCAGTTCTTC
.	.	TRBV28	TRBJ2-1	CASSQNYNEQFF	TGTGCCAGCAGTCAGAACTACAATGAGCAGTTCTTC
.	.	TRBV4-1	TRBJ2-3	CASSPLLRHTDTQYF	TGCGCCAGCAGCCCCTTACTCCGCCACACAGATACGCAGTATTTT
TRBD1	.	TRBV6-1	TRBJ2-2	CASSPGTGDTGELFF	TGTGCCAGCAGCCCCGGGACAGGAGACACCGGGGAGCTGTTTTTT
.	.	TRBV5-1	TRBJ2-1	CASSLGRASYNEQFF	TGCGCCAGCAGCTTGGGGCGCGCTTCCTACAATGAGCAGTTCTTC
.	few	TRBV27	TRBJ2-2	CASSRGNTGELFF	TGTGCCAGCAGTCGCGGGAACACCGGGGAGCTGTTTTTT
TRBD1	.	TRBV15	TRBJ1-5	CATSSDRGPGQPQHF	TGTGCCACCAGCTCAGACAGGGGACCAGGTCAGCCCCAGCATTTT
.	.	TRBV18	TRBJ2-6	CASSPPISSGANVLTF	TGTGCCAGCTCACCACCTATAAGCTCTGGGGCCAACGTCCTGACTTTC
TRBD1	.	TRBV19	TRBJ2-7	CASSTVDRIPYEQYF	TGTGCCAGTAGTACCGTGGACAGGATACCCTACGAGCAGTACTTC
.	few	TRBV10-1	TRBJ1-5	CASSEGHQGRNQPQHF	TGCGCCAGCAGTGAGGGACACCAAGGGCGCAATCAGCCCCAGCATTTT